The entry below describes one TCR beta chain. What this receptor recognizes is not known. No clone much larger than this one lies a single base away; base qualities are absent. The sample comes from a study of blood T cell repertoires in COVID-19 (TCRdb year 2020). Study-wide context: The collaborator samples originated in the United States, Italy and Spain and spanned the acute and convalescent phases of COVID-19. The prospective study material was composed of cDNA or gDNA derived from T cells, B-cell-depleted T cells, or PBMCs. Subjects who had been exposed to COVID-19, were actively infected with it, or had recovered from it provided the deeply sampled blood TCRbeta repertoires that made up the dataset. The repertoires were released in a freely available public database intended as a resource for research on the immune response to SARS-CoV-2. The samples were drawn from the first 160 participants of the ongoing ImmuneRACE study and from about 1,200 subjects provided by 6 global collaborators. The sample metadata nearly always contained a de-identified subject ID, COVID-19 status, age in years and sex. HLA class I and class II types, where available, came from metadata supplied by the sample provider rather than from assay-based typing. Broad study findings and their caveats: How much clinical and demographic metadata was included differed by source and by participant, and the metadata was provided uncurated.

Whole blood was collected in K2EDTA tubes by collaborating institutions according to the institutions' own protocols. For TCRbeta analysis, collaborators shipped samples in one of three forms: frozen whole blood, isolated PBMCs, or DNA extracted from either of those sample types. TCRbeta CDR3 regions were amplified from genomic DNA using the immunoSEQ Assay, a bias-controlled multiplex PCR. In the source study's methods: The number of nucleated cells in each sample was estimated from the amplification of reference gene primers within the assay. To quantify the absolute abundance of each unique TCRbeta CDR3 rearrangement, sequence reads were collapsed and filtered. For each sample, productive Simpson clonality was calculated by taking the square root of Simpson's diversity index across productive rearrangements. TCRdb's version of the immuneACCESS table is confined to in-frame rearrangements and falls short of the full clone set. An unresolved V gene accounts for under half of the shortfall where checked; the remainder is of unknown origin. The D gene and trimming were derived from the DNA, and the V and J assignments and clone size from that table. This sample comprises over 65,000 clones, more than 75% of them detected only once. The top ten clonotypes cover around 1.2% of the sample.

Spanning cysteine to phenylalanine, the CDR3 consists of 12 amino acids. Here the CDR3 DNA is all that survives: 36 bases in frame from base 1. Trimming removed 3 bases from V and 4 bases from J, leaving 9 bases between the germline ends. From a lookup of the germline V gene (reference sequence), CDR1 and CDR2 are GTSNPN and SVGIG. This TCR came from a woman aged 60-75 years with acute or convalescent COVID-19. The specimen was peripheral blood. Here the chain combines TRBV30 and TRBJ1-1; a tentative D call is TRBD1 (5 bases match). The CDR3: CAWSQGGTEAFF. The DNA sequence is as follows: TGTGCCTGGAGCCAGGGCGGCACTGAAGCTTTCTTT. The reference TRBV30 and TRBJ1-1 proteins fill in what lies around the CDR3, so the full variable domain reads SQTIHQWPATLVQPVGSPLSLECTVEGTSNPNLYWYRQAAGRGLQLLFYSVGIGQISSEVPQNLSASRPQDRQFILSSKKLLLSDSGFYLCAWSQGGTEAFFGQGTRLTVV.